Listed here is a single T cell receptor (beta chain). Antigen: not known. CDR3 length: 13 amino acids. Germline CDR1 SEHNR, CDR2 FQNEAQ (reference sequence). Deletions cut 5 bases from V and 9 bases from J, with 14 bases between. These data come from a study of cytomegalovirus exposure and HLA in healthy donors. About the research overall: Unique TCR beta sequences numbering around 110 million came from about 180 million T cells in an earlier analysis. Broader study findings: In a later analysis, most CMV-associated TCR beta chains appeared HLA-restricted. Certain sequence variants were highly shared and formed a cluster, and this cluster was likely a sequencing artifact. Of the V segments, some could not be distinguished, including TRBV6-2 and TRBV6-3, and were excluded.

The PCR was carried out with 60 Vbeta primers and 13 Jbeta primers. The table came from immunoSEQ multiplex PCR; TCRdb's copy has only in-frame clones and leaves some out. The table shows 100,000 to 150,000 clones, with 17% occurring only once. Specimen: PBMCs. The chain recombines TRBV7-9 with TRBJ1-5, with TRBD1 as a possible D gene (5 bases). This sequence was found in a female donor in good health and CMV-seropositive. CDR3 region: CASSRGASRPQHF. The CDR3 nucleotides read TGTGCCAGCAGCCGCGGGGCGTCGCGGCCCCAGCATTTT.